These 26 T cell receptor beta chains originate from one sample sequenced in a study of response to subunit inactivated influenza vaccine. Each CDR3 protein is one row after TCRdb ran MiXCR on the RT-PCR reads. Altogether about 530,000 distinct CDR3 sequences are present, under 15% being singletons, with the ten largest covering under 15%. The source material was PBMCs from blood, sampled more than 35 days after vaccination. The receptors derive from a man aged 50 or older who received an inactivated influenza vaccine.

V gene TRBV15 combines with J gene TRBJ2-5, with TRBD1 matching 9 bases. The germline V gene has CDR1 LNHNV and CDR2 YYDKDF (reference sequence). This CDR3 region has 15 residues. J gave up 3 bases and V 6 bases, and 8 bases lay outside the gene matches. The CDR3 coding sequence is TGTGCCACCAGTCGTGGACAGGGGCGGGAAGAGACCCAGTACTTC. This codes for CATSRGQGREETQYF.

The chain is built from TRBV5-1 and TRBJ2-1; no reliable D call. The germline gives CDR1 SGHRS, CDR2 YFSETQ. V lost 4 bases, J lost 0 bases, and 14 bases lay in between. CDR3 length: 16 residues. The CDR3 loop is CASSPSTPSSYNEQFF. The CDR3 DNA follows: TGCGCCAGCAGCCCCTCGACCCCGAGCTCCTACAATGAGCAGTTCTTC.

This clonotype turned up a few times. V gene TRBV6-1 combines with J gene TRBJ1-2; 7 positions agree with TRBD1. This CDR3 spans 14 amino acids. Germline loops: CDR1 MNHNS, CDR2 SASEGT. V shed 6 bases, J shed 2 bases, and the junction held 6 bases outside the gene matches. CDR3 protein: CASRARDRNYGYTF. CDR3 coding DNA: TGTGCCAGCAGAGCAAGGGACAGAAACTATGGCTACACCTTC.

This clonotype appeared many times. The chain is built from TRBV20-1 and TRBJ2-5, with 9 bases aligning to TRBD2. This CDR3 is 13 amino acids long. The V and J ends lost 7 bases and 5 bases, in that order; junction bases with no gene match: 8. In germline, CDR1 is DFQATT, CDR2 SNEGSKA (reference sequence). The CDR3 loop reads CSVVGGRVETQYF. CDR3 nucleotides: TGCAGTGTAGTGGGCGGGAGGGTGGAGACCCAGTACTTC.

This clonotype was observed a few times. The V and J genes are TRBV6-4 and TRBJ2-5; the D gene is possibly TRBD1 (7 bases). CDR1 is MRHNA, CDR2 SNTAGT, per germline. The CDR3 covers 17 residues. Between the trimmed V and J ends, which lost 0 bases and 4 bases, there was a span of 18 bases. The CDR3 nucleotides read TGTGCCAGCAGTGACTCGAAATTGCGCAGGGGGGTAGAGACCCAGTACTTC. Translation gives CASSDSKLRRGVETQYF.

This clonotype was recorded a few times. The chain couples TRBV20-1 to TRBJ2-3, with 11 bases fitting TRBD2. The CDR3 spans 17 residues. Trimming cost V 5 bases and J 1 base; bases outside gene matches: 11. CDR1 is DFQATT, CDR2 SNEGSKA, per germline (reference sequence). In DNA, the CDR3 is TGCAGTGCTTTTTCATCCTTAGCGGGAGGGCGCACAGATACGCAGTATTTT. Protein: CSAFSSLAGGRTDTQYF.

The chain combines TRBV24-1 with TRBJ2-1; a possible D gene is TRBD2 (6 bases). Germline CDR1 and CDR2: KGHDR and SFDVKD. CDR3 length: 13 amino acids. V lost 9 bases, J lost 3 bases, and 11 bases lay in between. CDR3 in DNA: TGTGCCACCGAGTCGGGACTCTACAATGAGCAGTTCTTC. Amino acids: CATESGLYNEQFF.

This clonotype was observed a few times. The chain has TRBV5-1 and TRBJ2-2, with 12 bases identical to TRBD2. The length of the CDR3 is 15 residues. V was clipped by 3 bases and J by 5 bases; unmatched bases: 2. Germline-derived CDR1 and CDR2 are SGHRS and YFSETQ. CDR3 in amino acids: CASSWTSGTTGELFF. CDR3 nucleotide sequence: TGCGCCAGCAGCTGGACTAGCGGGACGACCGGGGAGCTGTTTTTT.

The gene calls are TRBV5-6 and TRBJ2-6; 7 bases fit TRBD2. J lost 0 bases, V lost 7 bases, and 4 bases had no gene match. This CDR3 comprises 15 residues. CDR1 and CDR2 from the germline V gene are SGHDT and YYEEEE. The CDR3 here is CASGGGYSGANVLTF. Written as DNA, the CDR3 is TGTGCCAGCGGCGGGGGTTACTCTGGGGCCAACGTCCTGACTTTC. The whole variable domain, filled in from reference TRBV5-6 and TRBJ2-6, reads DAGVTQSPTHLIKTRGQQVTLRCSPKSGHDTVSWYQQALGQGPQFIFQYYEEEERQRGNFPDRFSGHQFPNYSSELNVNALLLGDSALYLCASGGGYSGANVLTFGAGSRLTVL.

The chain has TRBV4-1 and TRBJ2-2, with D perhaps assigned TRBD1 or TRBD2 (6 bases each). CDR1 is MGHRA, CDR2 YSYEKL, per germline. The germline V and J ends were trimmed by 3 bases and 6 bases, with 17 bases remaining between them. The length of the CDR3 is 16 residues. As DNA, the CDR3 is TGCGCCAGCAGCCACCGAATCGACAGGAGGGCCGGGGAGCTGTTTTTT. Amino acids: CASSHRIDRRAGELFF.

This rearrangement joins TRBV5-1 to TRBJ2-1, with TRBD1 matching 9 bases. V dropped 2 bases and J dropped 0; count of bases not matched to a gene: 6. The CDR3 is 17 amino acids. In germline, CDR1 is SGHRS, CDR2 YFSETQ. The CDR3 DNA reads TGCGCCAGCAGCTTAAACAGGGGGCCAAGCTCCTACAATGAGCAGTTCTTC. It specifies CASSLNRGPSSYNEQFF.

A few counts support this clonotype. The junction departs from germline at one end; a sequencing error may be responsible. This chain joins TRBV5-1 and TRBJ1-2; 8 nucleotides line up with TRBD1. Germline V gene sequence: CDR1 SGHRS, CDR2 YFSETQ. CDR3 length: 17 residues. The CDR3 nucleotides are TGCGCCAGCACCTTGGACTACGGCAGGGGGCGGGATTATGGCTACACCTTC. As protein: CASTLDYGRGRDYGYTF.

This clonotype was counted a few times. This chain links TRBV5-1 with TRBJ2-5, with unresolved D. Germline V CDR1 and CDR2: SGHRS, YFSETQ. The CDR3 covers 13 residues. V lost 0 bases and J lost 2, with 5 bases in between. As DNA, the CDR3 is TGCGCCAGCAGCTTGGCGGATCAAGAGACCCAGTACTTC. Translation: CASSLADQETQYF.

The chain recombines TRBV28 with TRBJ2-7; 9 nucleotides match TRBD1. Unmatched junction bases numbered 3, after V lost 3 bases and J lost 3 bases. The CDR3 is 14 residues long. Per the germline V gene, CDR1 is MDHEN and CDR2 is SYDVKM. CDR3: CASSFLDRGYEQYF. CDR3 nucleotide sequence: TGTGCCAGCAGTTTTTTGGACAGGGGCTACGAGCAGTACTTC.

This clonotype appeared a few times. The chain links TRBV15 to TRBJ2-7; a weak D match, TRBD1 (6 bases). The germline V gene has CDR1 LNHNV and CDR2 YYDKDF (reference sequence). Between the trimmed V and J ends, which lost 2 bases and 4 bases, there was a span of 12 bases. The CDR3 consists of 14 residues. The CDR3 region has the DNA TGTGCCACCAGCAGACATAACCAGGGGTACGAGCAGTACTTC. This codes for CATSRHNQGYEQYF.

In its sample, this clonotype was seen many times. V and J are TRBV4-1 and TRBJ1-3; 11 nucleotides align to TRBD1. Germline-derived CDR1 and CDR2 are MGHRA and YSYEKL. With V trimmed by 2 bases and J by 4 bases, 4 bases remained unmatched. The CDR3 totals 16 residues. This chain's CDR3 is CASSQMDRGPGNTIYF. As DNA, the CDR3 is TGCGCCAGCAGCCAAATGGACAGGGGGCCAGGAAACACCATATATTTT.

This clonotype has a handful of counts. This chain uses TRBV4-2 with TRBJ2-7, with unresolved D. The CDR3 contains 15 residues. The V end was cut by 0 bases, the J end by 2 bases, with 11 bases between. Germline V gene lookup returns CDR1 LGHNA and CDR2 YNFKEQ. The CDR3 coding sequence is TGTGCCAGCAGCCAAGAATGGCCTTCTACCTACGAGCAGTACTTC. It codes for CASSQEWPSTYEQYF.

The chain combines TRBV29-1 with TRBJ1-1; 8 bases are shared with TRBD1. The CDR3 spans 13 residues. V was pared by 5 bases and J by 5 bases, with 7 bases of the junction left unmatched. Germline V gene sequence: CDR1 SQVTM, CDR2 ANQGSEA. In DNA form, the CDR3 reads TGCAGCGTTCACGGACAGGGAGGGACTGAAGCTTTCTTT. As protein: CSVHGQGGTEAFF.

The chain joins TRBV6-5 to TRBJ1-4; no clear D. Trimming pared 2 bases from V and 4 bases from J, leaving 8 bases between. There are 14 residues in the CDR3. CDR1 and CDR2 from the germline V gene are MNHEY and SVGAGI. CDR3 bases: TGTGCCAGCAGTTACCCGCAGGATAATGAAAAACTGTTTTTT. Protein product: CASSYPQDNEKLFF.

The gene calls are TRBV11-2 and TRBJ2-1; 7 bases align to TRBD2. The CDR3 loop spans 19 amino acids. The germline V gene encodes CDR1 SGHAT and CDR2 FQNNGV. V shed 1 base and J 0 bases; nucleotides not matched to a gene: 12. CDR3 in amino acids: CASSLGSGGRGDSYNEQFF. The CDR3, as DNA: TGTGCCAGCAGCTTAGGTTCTGGCGGGAGAGGCGACTCCTACAATGAGCAGTTCTTC.

The gene calls are TRBV5-1 and TRBJ2-7, with D uncertain. The CDR3 consists of 15 residues. V was cut by 4 bases and J by 3 bases, with 17 bases left in between. Per the germline V gene, CDR1 is SGHRS and CDR2 is YFSETQ. Written as DNA, the CDR3 is TGCGCCAGCAGCGCCATGACCGGGCCTAACTACGAGCAGTACTTC. The encoded protein is CASSAMTGPNYEQYF. Full variable domain (missing parts from reference TRBV5-1 and TRBJ2-7): KAGVTQTPRYLIKTRGQQVTLSCSPISGHRSVSWYQQTPGQGLQFLFEYFSETQRNKGNFPGRFSGRQFSNSRSEMNVSTLELGDSALYLCASSAMTGPNYEQYFGPGTRLTVT.

This clonotype turned up a few times. The CDR3 sequence: CASSLGPASTDTQYF. The CDR3 nucleotides read TGCGCCAGCAGCTTGGGCCCAGCCAGCACAGATACGCAGTATTTT. The V call is TRBV5-1, the J call TRBJ2-3; D gene ambiguous. The germline gives CDR1 SGHRS, CDR2 YFSETQ. The CDR3 spans 15 residues. V gave up 0 bases and J gave up 0 bases, with 8 bases separating them.

This clonotype appeared many times. The rearrangement uses TRBV20-1 and TRBJ2-3; TRBD2 aligns across 11 bases. This CDR3 region has 18 residues. Germline CDR1 and CDR2: DFQATT and SNEGSKA (reference sequence). The trim removed 5 bases at V and 0 bases at J, leaving 13 bases unmatched. CDR3 DNA: TGCAGTGCTCTCGGGCTAGCGGGGGGCCCAGCTAGCACAGATACGCAGTATTTT. This sequence encodes CSALGLAGGPASTDTQYF.

This chain uses TRBV27 with TRBJ2-1; 11 positions match TRBD2. In germline, CDR1 is MNHEY, CDR2 SMNVEV (reference sequence). The J segment lost 0 bases and the V segment lost 4 bases, leaving 11 bases of the junction unmatched. This CDR3 has 19 amino acids. This CDR3 reads CASSSLPASGGSSYNEQFF. The CDR3 region has the DNA TGTGCCAGCAGTTCTCTCCCCGCTAGCGGGGGGTCCTCCTACAATGAGCAGTTCTTC.

CDR3 coding DNA: TGTGCCAGCAGTTTCCTAGCGGGAAGGGTTTACAATGAGCAGTTCTTC. The encoded protein is CASSFLAGRVYNEQFF. The chain combines TRBV7-8 with TRBJ2-1; TRBD2 matches at 9 bases. The CDR3 contains 16 residues. V was pared by 6 bases and J by 4 bases, with 10 bases of the junction left unmatched. Germline assignment: CDR1 SGHVS and CDR2 FQNEAQ.

The V call is TRBV4-3, the J call TRBJ2-5, with D possibly matching TRBD1 (5 bases). Per the germline V gene, CDR1 is LGHNA and CDR2 is YSLEER. CDR3 length: 15 residues. Trimming cost V 3 bases and J 5 bases, with 16 bases left between them. In DNA form, the CDR3 reads TGCGCCAGCAGCCACGTAAAGGGGATTCAGGAGACCCAGTACTTC. It specifies CASSHVKGIQETQYF.